A single sample gave rise to the 32 T cell receptor beta chains below, sequenced in a study of response to subunit inactivated influenza vaccine. TCRdb itself ran the RT-PCR reads through MiXCR, one entry per CDR3 protein. The profile shows 860,000 or so distinct CDR3 sequences, about 20% of them singletons. The specimen comprised PBMCs from blood, sampled roughly 5 days after vaccination. These receptors were taken from a man aged 50 or older who received an inactivated influenza vaccine.

The sample holds a few counts of this clonotype. Compared with germline, one end of the junction differs, possibly owing to a read error. The CDR3 reads CASSLTKTNEQFF. The CDR3 DNA is TGTGCCAGCAGCCTAACGAAGACCAATGAGCAGTTCTTC. The chain couples TRBV7-3 to TRBJ2-1; D uncertain. Germline CDR1 and CDR2: SGHTA and FQGTGA. CDR3 size: 13 residues.

The chain combines TRBV20-1 with TRBJ2-1, with D tentatively TRBD2 (6 bases). The germline CDR1 and CDR2 sequences are DFQATT and SNEGSKA (reference sequence). The CDR3 sequence is 15 residues long. Trimming took off 6 bases at V and 12 bases at J, with 27 bases between the two ends. CDR3 residues: CSAPDPGLKKGVQFF. CDR3 nucleotides: TGCAGTGCACCAGACCCGGGACTGAAGAAAGGGGTGCAGTTCTTC.

The sample holds a few counts of this clonotype. The chain links TRBV29-1 to TRBJ2-1; D uncertain. Germline CDR1 SQVTM, CDR2 ANQGSEA. The CDR3 is made up of 16 amino acids. V shed 0 bases and J shed 0 bases, with 12 bases lying between them. CDR3 loop: CSVEDELESSYNEQFF. The CDR3 region has the DNA TGCAGCGTTGAAGATGAGCTCGAGAGCTCCTACAATGAGCAGTTCTTC.

This clonotype was found a few times. The chain employs TRBV5-1 and TRBJ1-1; D remains ambiguous. The CDR3 consists of 15 residues. CDR1 and CDR2 (germline): SGHRS, YFSETQ. V was cut by 0 bases and J by 6 bases, with 15 bases left in between. CDR3 nucleotides: TGCGCCAGCAGCTTGGACTGGGCCGGGAGGGCTGAAGCTTTCTTT. Protein sequence: CASSLDWAGRAEAFF.

Ten or more counts support this clonotype. For the CDR3, the DNA is TGTGCCAGCAGCTTAGGGGCTAGCGGACCTAGCACAGATACGCAGTATTTT. Translation: CASSLGASGPSTDTQYF. The genes are TRBV7-2 and TRBJ2-3; 7 positions agree with TRBD2. Germline V gene lookup returns CDR1 SGHTA and CDR2 FQGNSA. After removal of 1 base from V and 0 bases from J, the junction contained 7 bases not matched to a gene. This CDR3 contains 17 residues.

V is TRBV15 and J is TRBJ2-7; TRBD1 matches at 7 bases. The CDR3 is 16 residues long. The germline V gene has CDR1 LNHNV and CDR2 YYDKDF (reference sequence). V was pared by 0 bases and J by 8 bases, with 13 bases of the junction left unmatched. CDR3 region: CATSRDTTGQASKQYF. The CDR3 DNA reads as TGTGCCACCAGCAGAGATACGACAGGACAGGCTTCTAAGCAGTACTTC. The full variable domain, with the rest looked up from reference TRBV15 and TRBJ2-7, is DAMVIQNPRYQVTQFGKPVTLSCSQTLNHNVMYWYQQKSSQAPKLLFHYYDKDFNNEADTPDNFQSRRPNTSFCFLDIRSPGLGDTAMYLCATSRDTTGQASKQYFGPGTRLTVT.

The V gene is TRBV20-1, the J gene TRBJ2-2; TRBD1 matches at 8 bases. Germline V gene data show CDR1 as DFQATT and CDR2 as SNEGSKA (reference sequence). The CDR3 spans 14 residues. Losses at the gene ends were 1 base for V and 7 bases for J; bases not matched to a gene: 5. This chain's CDR3 is CSARVGQGVGELFF. As DNA, the CDR3 is TGCAGTGCTAGAGTAGGACAGGGAGTCGGGGAGCTGTTTTTT.

This clonotype was found a few times. The J gene is TRBJ2-5, the V gene TRBV7-8; a weak D match, TRBD2 (7 bases). The V and J ends lost 3 bases and 5 bases respectively, with 16 bases between them. The length of the CDR3 is 15 residues. Germline V gene lookup returns CDR1 SGHVS and CDR2 FQNEAQ. The CDR3 reads CASSFRRGGAETQYF. The CDR3 coding sequence is TGTGCCAGCAGCTTCAGAAGGGGGGGCGCGGAGACCCAGTACTTC.

This clonotype showed up many times. The CDR3 spells CASSLQGQSNQPQHF. In DNA form, the CDR3 reads TGTGCCAGCAGCCTACAGGGGCAGAGCAATCAGCCCCAGCATTTT. This rearrangement joins TRBV7-9 to TRBJ1-5; 7 nucleotides line up with TRBD1. Germline trimming cut 5 bases from V and 1 base from J; bases unmatched to any gene: 5. CDR1 and CDR2 (germline): SEHNR, FQNEAQ (reference sequence). There are 15 residues in the CDR3.

The chain combines TRBV5-1 with TRBJ2-5; maybe TRBD1 (6 bases). The V gene's germline CDR1 is SGHRS and CDR2 YFSETQ. Trimming took off 3 bases at V and 1 base at J, with 16 bases between the two ends. The CDR3 extends over 16 amino acids. The CDR3 sequence is CASSSLTGQFQETQYF. For the CDR3, the DNA is TGCGCCAGCAGCTCACTGACTGGACAGTTCCAAGAGACCCAGTACTTC.

The chain joins TRBV30 to TRBJ2-6; the D gene could be TRBD1 or TRBD2 (5 bases each). CDR3 length equals 17 residues. The ends were cut back, 3 bases at V and 0 bases at J, with 15 bases in the middle. Germline V gene data show CDR1 as GTSNPN and CDR2 as SVGIG (reference sequence). The CDR3 DNA is TGTGCCTGGAGGACCTGGGACCAGACCTCTGGGGCCAACGTCCTGACTTTC. Translated, it gives CAWRTWDQTSGANVLTF.

The V and J genes are TRBV11-2 and TRBJ2-3, with D possibly TRBD2 on 6 matching bases. CDR3 size: 17 residues. Looked up from germline, CDR1 is SGHAT and CDR2 is FQNNGV. With 0 bases removed from V and 0 bases from J, the gap between germline ends came to 13 bases. CDR3 in amino acids: CASSLDPDRGSTDTQYF. The CDR3 DNA reads TGTGCCAGCAGCTTAGACCCCGACCGGGGGAGCACAGATACGCAGTATTTT.

CDR3 coding DNA: TGTGCCAGCACCCAGGGCAGGAACACCGGGGAGCTGTTTTTT. Amino acid sequence: CASTQGRNTGELFF. V and J are TRBV12-3 or TRBV12-4 and TRBJ2-2, with D possibly TRBD1 on 5 matching bases. CDR3 length equals 14 residues. V gave up 7 bases and J gave up 1 base, with 10 bases separating them.

The CDR3 nucleotides are TGTGCCAGCAGCGAGCCGAACAGGGACGAGCAGTACTTC. Protein: CASSEPNRDEQYF. This chain links TRBV5-4 with TRBJ2-7; a weak D match, TRBD1 (6 bases). CDR1 and CDR2 from the germline V gene are SGHNT and YYREEE (reference sequence). Between the trimmed V and J ends, which lost 4 bases and 5 bases, there was a span of 13 bases. The CDR3 is 13 amino acids.

This rearrangement joins TRBV6-1 to TRBJ2-7, with a tentative D call TRBD2 (5 bases). This CDR3 spans 15 amino acids. The germline V gene has CDR1 MNHNS and CDR2 SASEGT. V lost 6 bases, J lost 6 bases, and 21 bases lay in between. As DNA, the CDR3 is TGTGCCAGCAGCGGGGATAGGAGAATCAACTTCGAGCAGTACTTC. This encodes CASSGDRRINFEQYF.

This clonotype was found many times. The chain uses TRBV20-1 and TRBJ1-5; a possible D gene is TRBD1 (6 bases). Deletions cut 2 bases from V and 3 bases from J, with 14 bases between. The CDR3 runs to 15 residues. Germline V lookup: CDR1 DFQATT, CDR2 SNEGSKA (reference sequence). CDR3 bases: TGCAGTGCTAGAAAAGGGGGGGCTCTCAATCAGCCCCAGCATTTT. Protein: CSARKGGALNQPQHF.

The chain combines TRBV28 with TRBJ2-3; D ambiguous. From germline, CDR1 is MDHEN and CDR2 SYDVKM. The CDR3 runs 16 residues. Trimming took off 6 bases at V and 4 bases at J, with 20 bases between the two ends. The CDR3 protein is CASRLTSLALADTQYF. Written as DNA, the CDR3 is TGTGCCAGCAGACTTACGAGTCTGGCTCTCGCAGATACGCAGTATTTT.

The CDR3 spells CATSKDRGSYEQYF. CDR3 DNA sequence: TGTGCCACCAGCAAAGACAGGGGGTCCTACGAGCAGTACTTC. V gene TRBV15 combines with J gene TRBJ2-7; 9 bases line up with TRBD1. Trimming took 4 bases from V and 1 from J; bases not matched to a gene: 2. Germline CDR1 is LNHNV and CDR2 is YYDKDF (reference sequence). The CDR3 loop spans 14 amino acids.

The chain uses TRBV7-9 and TRBJ2-7; TRBD2 matches 7 bases. The CDR3 length is 15 residues. Trimming at V came to 5 bases and at J to 4 bases, leaving 11 bases not matched to a gene. Germline lookup yields CDR1 SEHNR and CDR2 FQNEAQ (reference sequence). The CDR3: CASSPGREKRYEQYF. In DNA form, the CDR3 reads TGTGCCAGCAGCCCCGGGCGGGAGAAGCGTTACGAGCAGTACTTC.

The chain recombines TRBV20-1 with TRBJ2-2; D gene ambiguous. The V end was cut by 7 bases, the J end by 2 bases, with 20 bases between. The CDR3 has 16 residues. Germline loops: CDR1 DFQATT, CDR2 SNEGSKA (reference sequence). The CDR3 nucleotides are TGCAGTGGCCCCTCCCCGGCTCCCATTAACACCGGGGAGCTGTTTTTT. This encodes CSGPSPAPINTGELFF.

V gene TRBV4-2 combines with J gene TRBJ2-3; D may correspond to TRBD1 or TRBD2 (5 bases each). Between the trimmed V and J ends, which lost 3 bases and 4 bases, there was a span of 11 bases. CDR1 is LGHNA, CDR2 YNFKEQ, per germline. CDR3 size: 14 residues. CDR3: CASSQTGTSDTQYF. CDR3 coding DNA: TGTGCCAGCAGCCAGACCGGGACCTCAGATACGCAGTATTTT.

This chain joins TRBV4-2 and TRBJ2-3, with 10 bases lining up with TRBD2. Looked up from germline, CDR1 is LGHNA and CDR2 is YNFKEQ. Trimming cost V 0 bases and J 0 bases; bases outside gene matches: 12. The CDR3 length is 20 residues. The CDR3 DNA reads TGTGCCAGCAGCCAAGAAATGGTAGCGGGGGGATTAACTAGCACAGATACGCAGTATTTT. Protein product: CASSQEMVAGGLTSTDTQYF.

This clonotype has only a few counts. V gene TRBV5-1 combines with J gene TRBJ2-2; perhaps D is TRBD1 or TRBD2 (5 bases each). V gave up 2 bases and J gave up 1 base, with 12 bases separating them. There are 16 residues in the CDR3. Germline V gives CDR1 SGHRS, CDR2 YFSETQ. CDR3 residues: CASSFTGTQNTGELFF. The CDR3 nucleotides read TGCGCCAGCAGCTTTACCGGGACCCAGAACACCGGGGAGCTGTTTTTT.

The gene calls are TRBV20-1 and TRBJ2-1; 9 positions agree with TRBD2. This CDR3 contains 15 residues. Unmatched junction bases numbered 7, after V lost 3 bases and J lost 4 bases. The V gene's germline CDR1 is DFQATT and CDR2 SNEGSKA (reference sequence). CDR3 in amino acids: CSASSTSGFYNEQFF. The CDR3 bases are TGCAGTGCTAGTAGTACTAGCGGGTTTTACAATGAGCAGTTCTTC.

This clonotype was observed a few times. This rearrangement joins TRBV10-3 to TRBJ2-1, with TRBD2 matching 11 bases. CDR3 length equals 18 residues. Germline V gene lookup returns CDR1 ENHRY and CDR2 SYGVKD. J lost 0 bases, V lost 6 bases, and 10 bases had no gene match. The CDR3: CAIRVGASGGSSYNEQFF. The CDR3 DNA follows: TGTGCCATCAGAGTAGGCGCTAGCGGGGGGAGCTCCTACAATGAGCAGTTCTTC.

The genes are TRBV9 and TRBJ2-1; D may correspond to TRBD1 or TRBD2 (5 bases each). With 4 bases removed from V and 0 bases from J, the gap between germline ends came to 11 bases. CDR1 and CDR2 (germline): SGDLS, YYNGEE. The CDR3 runs to 15 residues. The CDR3 nucleotides are TGTGCCAGCAGCTGGGACCTTAGCTCCTACAATGAGCAGTTCTTC. The encoded protein is CASSWDLSSYNEQFF.

This clonotype came up many times. CDR3 DNA sequence: TGCAGTGCTAGAGGTGGTTCGACTGAAGCTTTCTTT. This gives the protein CSARGGSTEAFF. This rearrangement joins TRBV20-1 to TRBJ1-1, with no clear D. Germline CDR1 is DFQATT and CDR2 is SNEGSKA (reference sequence). V was cut by 1 base and J by 5 bases, with 8 bases left in between. The CDR3 is made up of 12 amino acids.

The V and J genes are TRBV12-3 or TRBV12-4 and TRBJ2-7; TRBD1 or TRBD2 may be the D gene (5 bases each). V was pared by 6 bases and J by 6 bases, with 12 bases between. CDR3 size: 12 residues. DNA of the CDR3: TGTGCCAGCAGGAGAGGGGTGGGCGAGCAGTACTTC. Its translation: CASRRGVGEQYF.

This clonotype has just a few counts. The rearrangement joins TRBV20-1 to TRBJ2-3; 11 bases agree with TRBD2. The V gene's germline CDR1 is DFQATT and CDR2 SNEGSKA (reference sequence). After removal of 5 bases from V and 6 bases from J, the junction contained 7 bases not matched to a gene. This CDR3 region has 14 residues. The CDR3: CSASLAGGGDTQYF. As DNA, the CDR3 is TGCAGTGCTTCTCTAGCGGGAGGAGGCGATACGCAGTATTTT.

The chain couples TRBV10-2 to TRBJ2-3, with 10 bases aligning to TRBD2. The V gene end was trimmed by 5 bases and the J gene end by 4 bases; junction bases not matched to a gene: 12. In germline, CDR1 is WSHSY, CDR2 SAAADI. This CDR3 is 17 amino acids long. As DNA, the CDR3 is TGCGCCAGCAGTTCGTCTAGCGGGGGCCCCCGGGCAGATACGCAGTATTTT. Protein product: CASSSSSGGPRADTQYF.

This clonotype was counted only a few times. This chain connects TRBV12-3 or TRBV12-4 to TRBJ2-7; 9 bases match TRBD1. The CDR3 loop spans 13 amino acids. The ends lost 4 bases at V and 6 bases at J; junction bases unmatched: 4. DNA for the CDR3: TGTGCCAGCAGTTCCTGGACAGGGGCCGAGCAGTACTTC. Encoded protein: CASSSWTGAEQYF.

This clonotype was recorded once. This sequence joins TRBV24-1 and TRBJ2-3, with D possibly TRBD2 on 6 matching bases. The germline gives CDR1 KGHDR, CDR2 SFDVKD. This CDR3 is built from 14 residues. V gave up 4 bases and J gave up 4 bases, with 11 bases separating them. The CDR3 DNA is TGTGCCACCAGTGACCCCGGAGGGCCAGATACGCAGTATTTT. Translated, it gives CATSDPGGPDTQYF.